A selection of T cell receptor beta chains follows, all from one sample in a study of shared clonotypes between healthy human individuals. Clones were read by immunoSEQ multiplex PCR, and TCRdb kept only the in-frame ones, dropping some. The data contain 2 million to 3 million clones, 90% to 95% of them singletons. The sample taken for sequencing was naive CD4+ T cells from PBMCs. The receptors here all came from a man aged 18 to 30 in good health. Some clones in this sample may be carry-over from other donors' samples. Both conserved end residues are part of each CDR3. A D gene is named only where the DNA matches it firmly. The size entry is marked missing in some rows and otherwise reads once, few, many or a size class.

len	abundance	d_gene	v_gene	j_gene	CDR3aa	CDR3nt
14	-	-	TRBV27	TRBJ1-3	CASSRNRDGNTIYF	TGTGCCAGCAGTAGAAACAGGGACGGAAACACCATATATTTT
13	-	TRBD2	TRBV9	TRBJ2-2	CASQREGPGELFF	TGTGCCAGTCAGCGGGAGGGCCCCGGGGAGCTGTTTTTT
12	-	TRBD1	TRBV27	TRBJ1-1	CASSPRQGGAFF	TGTGCCAGCAGCCCTAGACAGGGGGGGGCTTTCTTT
15	-	TRBD1	TRBV5-1	TRBJ2-2	CASSLRTGDTGELFF	TGCGCCAGCAGCTTGCGGACAGGGGACACCGGGGAGCTGTTTTTT
14	once	-	TRBV11-2	TRBJ2-1	CASSYIVRGNEQFF	TGTGCCAGCAGCTACATAGTAAGGGGGAATGAGCAGTTCTTC
15	-	-	TRBV6-1	TRBJ1-5	CASSEGPRTHQPQHF	TGTGCCAGCAGTGAAGGTCCAAGGACCCATCAGCCCCAGCATTTT
13	-	-	TRBV7-2	TRBJ1-2	CASKNSGTYGYTF	TGTGCCAGTAAGAATTCGGGCACCTATGGCTACACCTTC
15	-	-	TRBV28	TRBJ1-1	CASSRTRRTNTEAFF	TGTGCCAGCAGCCGTACACGACGGACGAACACTGAAGCTTTCTTT
11	once	-	TRBV5-6	TRBJ1-2	CASGQGLSYTF	TGTGCCAGCGGGCAGGGGCTAAGCTACACCTTC
15	-	TRBD2	TRBV29-1	TRBJ2-1	CSVRLAGGFYNEQFF	TGCAGCGTTCGACTAGCGGGAGGATTTTACAATGAGCAGTTCTTC
16	-	-	TRBV30	TRBJ1-3	CAWSVLWLSSGNTIYF	TGTGCCTGGAGTGTACTTTGGCTCAGCTCTGGAAACACCATATATTTT
15	-	TRBD1	TRBV18	TRBJ1-1	CASSPPGQGSTEAFF	TGTGCCAGCTCACCACCGGGACAGGGGAGCACTGAAGCTTTCTTT
13	-	-	TRBV5-1	TRBJ2-1	CASSFGAYNEQFF	TGCGCCAGCAGCTTCGGGGCGTACAATGAGCAGTTCTTC
16	-	TRBD1	TRBV28	TRBJ1-1	CASITGGGFMNTEAFF	TGTGCCAGCATCACAGGAGGGGGCTTCATGAACACTGAAGCTTTCTTT
13	once	-	TRBV4-1	TRBJ1-2	CASSQRDGYGYTF	TGCGCCAGCAGCCAAAGGGACGGTTATGGCTACACCTTC
14	-	TRBD2	TRBV29-1	TRBJ2-3	CSVPLAGVRDTQYF	TGCAGCGTCCCACTAGCGGGAGTGAGGGATACGCAGTATTTT
14	-	TRBD1	TRBV19	TRBJ2-4	CASTLGQGLDIQYF	TGTGCCAGTACCCTGGGACAGGGGCTAGACATTCAGTACTTC
14	-	-	TRBV2	TRBJ1-5	CASSGLPTDQPQHF	TGTGCCAGCAGTGGCCTCCCGACAGATCAGCCCCAGCATTTT
15	-	TRBD1	TRBV7-3	TRBJ2-1	CASSLSGGSYNEQFF	TGTGCCAGCAGCTTATCAGGGGGCTCCTACAATGAGCAGTTCTTC
14	-	-	TRBV10-3	TRBJ1-2	CAISESSGAYGYTF	TGTGCCATCAGTGAGTCGTCCGGCGCCTATGGCTACACCTTC
17	-	-	TRBV7-3	TRBJ2-6	CASSLNGRDSGANVLTF	TGTGCCAGCAGCTTAAATGGCCGAGACTCTGGGGCCAACGTCCTGACTTTC
14	-	-	TRBV28	TRBJ2-7	CASSSLAGFYEQYF	TGTGCCAGCAGTTCTCTGGCGGGCTTCTACGAGCAGTACTTC
17	-	-	TRBV14	TRBJ1-5	CASRKGSVGLGNQPQHF	TGTGCCAGCAGAAAGGGGTCGGTAGGGCTAGGCAATCAGCCCCAGCATTTT
15	-	TRBD2	TRBV28	TRBJ2-7	CASSFLTSGNYEQYF	TGTGCCAGCAGTTTTCTTACTAGCGGGAACTACGAGCAGTACTTC
10	-	-	TRBV28	TRBJ1-2	CASYRVRYTF	TGTGCCAGCTACAGGGTCCGCTACACCTTC
14	-	-	TRBV18	TRBJ1-2	CASSPQSAPGGYTF	TGTGCCAGCTCACCCCAGTCAGCCCCTGGGGGCTACACCTTC
13	few	-	TRBV19	TRBJ1-1	CASSITLNTEAFF	TGTGCCAGTAGTATAACTCTGAACACTGAAGCTTTCTTT
18	once	TRBD2	TRBV5-6	TRBJ2-3	CASSLGKTSGRAGDTQYF	TGTGCCAGCAGCTTGGGGAAGACTAGCGGGAGGGCCGGGGATACGCAGTATTTT
15	-	-	TRBV28	TRBJ2-1	CASSFPGRAFDEQFF	TGTGCCAGCAGTTTCCCGGGAAGGGCATTCGATGAGCAGTTCTTC
12	-	-	TRBV10-3	TRBJ2-5	CAISLGQETQYF	TGTGCCATCAGCCTGGGCCAAGAGACCCAGTACTTC
14	-	-	TRBV6-6	TRBJ2-7	CASSRGRARYEQYF	TGTGCCAGCAGTAGGGGGAGGGCCCGCTACGAGCAGTACTTC
15	-	-	TRBV4-3	TRBJ2-7	CASSQERQSSYEQYF	TGCGCCAGCAGCCAAGAACGACAGAGCTCCTACGAGCAGTACTTC
15	few	TRBD2	TRBV9	TRBJ2-1	CASSAGSGNYNEQFF	TGTGCCAGCAGCGCAGGTAGCGGGAACTACAATGAGCAGTTCTTC
11	few	-	TRBV2	TRBJ2-1	CASSAVNEQFF	TGTGCCAGCAGTGCAGTGAATGAGCAGTTCTTC